This T cell receptor (beta chain) is drawn from a study of blood T cells in healthy people across ages. The study, taken as a whole, reports: TCR beta diversity per million T cells fell roughly linearly with age.

The table lists this clonotype with many counts. The target antigen is unknown. The J segment lost 2 bases and the V segment lost 6 bases, leaving 14 bases of the junction unmatched. The CDR3 is made up of 18 amino acids. Germline lookup yields CDR1 DFQATT and CDR2 SNEGSKA (reference sequence). Primers used in a second PCR of about 7 to 11 cycles were a sample-barcoded 5' primer and a J-beta primer mix. TCRdb called the 5' RACE reads again in MiXCR, with one record for every CDR3 protein. Of some 1.6 million distinct CDR3 sequences listed, about 35% were seen once; the top ten hold about 11%. The sequenced sample was blood. The chain uses TRBV20-1 and TRBJ2-3, with 13 bases that match TRBD2. This sequence originates from a woman in her twenties or thirties in good health. The CDR3 DNA is TGCAGTGCCGCAGAGGTGGCTGGGACTAGCGGGGACACAGATACGCAGTATTTT. This codes for CSAAEVAGTSGDTDTQYF.